Presented here are 15 T cell receptor beta chains from one specimen sequenced in a study of control samples from healthy donors and cancer patients (dated by TCRdb to the early 2020s). Library preparation was by the immunoSEQ multiplex PCR assay. The table comes from immuneACCESS by way of TCRdb, which keeps in-frame sequences with V and J called. Part of the clones is missing from these tables; in studies checked, under half for an unresolved V gene and the rest for unknown reasons. The sample table records approximately 79,000 clones; over 75% of these occur just once. Roughly 7% of the sample lies in the top ten. The sample comprised blood. These receptors all stem from a man aged 50-59 years in good health.

For the CDR3, the DNA is TGTGCCAGCAGCCGGGGTCCTGGGGCTGAAGCTTTCTTT. Translated, it gives CASSRGPGAEAFF. V gene TRBV6-5 combines with J gene TRBJ1-1; D gene ambiguous. CDR1 is MNHEY and CDR2 is SVGAGI in the germline V gene. The CDR3 totals 13 residues. The V gene lost 6 bases and the J gene lost 6 bases, with 14 bases spanning the gap.

The V gene is TRBV7-2, the J gene TRBJ1-5; TRBD1 might be the D (6 bases). Trimming left V 4 bases short and J 4 bases short, with 14 bases between. Germline-derived CDR1 and CDR2 are SGHTA and FQGNSA. The CDR3 has 15 amino acids. The CDR3 is CASSSPRQANQPQHF. The CDR3 nucleotides read TGTGCCAGCAGCTCCCCCCGACAGGCGAATCAGCCCCAGCATTTT.

This sequence joins TRBV12-3 or TRBV12-4 and TRBJ1-1; possibly TRBD1 for D (6 bases). V lost 5 bases to trimming and J lost 4 bases, with 11 bases between them. This CDR3 comprises 13 residues. The DNA of the CDR3 is TGTGCCAGCAGTAGAGGGACAAGCACTGAAGCTTTCTTT. Amino acids: CASSRGTSTEAFF.

The chain has TRBV19 and TRBJ1-2; TRBD1 matches at 8 bases. Germline V gives CDR1 LNHDA, CDR2 SQIVND (reference sequence). V shed 7 bases, J shed 0 bases, and the junction held 7 bases outside the gene matches. This CDR3 spans 15 amino acids. The CDR3 DNA follows: TGTGCCAGTACCTCAGGGACAGGAGCTAACTATGGCTACACCTTC. Protein sequence: CASTSGTGANYGYTF.

The chain joins TRBV5-6 to TRBJ1-2, with a weak D call TRBD1 (5 bases). The CDR3 has 13 amino acids. Trimming cost V 0 bases and J 8 bases, with 11 bases left between them. Per germline, CDR1 SGHDT and CDR2 YYEEEE. CDR3 sequence: CASSLDPREGYTF. The CDR3 DNA is TGTGCCAGCAGCTTGGACCCCAGGGAAGGCTACACCTTC.

J is TRBJ1-3 and V is TRBV6-5; tentatively, D is TRBD1 (5 bases). V was shortened by 0 bases and J by 7 bases, with 10 bases between the two germline ends. Germline V gene data show CDR1 as MNHEY and CDR2 as SVGAGI. The CDR3 is made up of 14 amino acids. Here the CDR3 reads CASSYSGLRNTIYF. The DNA of the CDR3 is TGTGCCAGCAGTTACTCGGGACTTCGGAACACCATATATTTT.

In nucleotides, the CDR3 is TGCGCCAGCAGCCAACAGGGCTACAATGAGCAGTTCTTC. It codes for CASSQQGYNEQFF. The chain carries TRBV5-1 and TRBJ2-1, with D perhaps matching TRBD1 (6 bases). The CDR3 has 13 residues. Trimming cost V 4 bases and J 3 bases, with 8 bases left between them. The germline CDR1 and CDR2 sequences are SGHRS and YFSETQ.

This clone was recorded a few times. The chain has TRBV19 and TRBJ1-1; TRBD1 matches 7 bases. V lost 5 bases, J lost 3 bases, and 15 bases stayed unmatched. Germline assignment: CDR1 LNHDA and CDR2 SQIVND (reference sequence). This CDR3 region has 17 residues. The CDR3, as DNA: TGTGCCAGTAGTTTTAGTGTCAAGACAGGGCTGTACACTGAAGCTTTCTTT. This translates into CASSFSVKTGLYTEAFF.

The rearrangement uses TRBV4-2 and TRBJ2-6; D remains ambiguous. V dropped 1 base and J dropped 1 base, with 17 bases sitting between them. CDR3 size: 19 residues. The germline CDR1 and CDR2 sequences are LGHNA and YNFKEQ. CDR3 sequence: CASSQGAQVSQSGANVLTF. CDR3 DNA sequence: TGTGCCAGCAGCCAAGGGGCCCAGGTCAGCCAATCTGGGGCCAACGTCCTGACTTTC.

The chain links TRBV7-2 to TRBJ2-7; no firm D call. CDR3 length: 14 residues. Germline values: CDR1 SGHTA, CDR2 FQGNSA. V lost 1 base to trimming and J lost 4 bases, with 11 bases between them. CDR3 protein: CASSLEAGRYEQYF. DNA for the CDR3: TGTGCCAGCAGCTTAGAGGCAGGAAGATACGAGCAGTACTTC. Filled out from reference TRBV7-2 and TRBJ2-7, the complete variable domain reads GAGVSQSPSNKVTEKGKDVELRCDPISGHTALYWYRQSLGQGLEFLIYFQGNSAPDKSGLPSDRFSAERTGGSVSTLTIQRTQQEDSAVYLCASSLEAGRYEQYFGPGTRLTVT.

The CDR3 region has the DNA TGCAGCGCCGACCGCAGGAGCTCCTACAATGAGCAGTTCTTC. Encoded protein: CSADRRSSYNEQFF. J is TRBJ2-1 and V is TRBV29-1, with D uncertain. The CDR3 is 14 amino acids. The germline V gene has CDR1 SQVTM and CDR2 ANQGSEA. V shed 7 bases and J shed 0 bases, with 13 bases lying between them.

The V and J genes are TRBV5-4 and TRBJ1-2; D unclear. Germline assignment: CDR1 SGHNT and CDR2 YYREEE (reference sequence). The CDR3 contains 14 residues. V lost 4 bases to trimming and J lost 2 bases, with 12 bases between them. The CDR3 loop reads CASSKKTGNYGYTF. The CDR3 nucleotides are TGTGCCAGCAGCAAAAAAACTGGGAACTATGGCTACACCTTC. Filled out from reference TRBV5-4 and TRBJ1-2, the complete variable domain reads ETGVTQSPTHLIKTRGQQVTLRCSSQSGHNTVSWYQQALGQGPQFIFQYYREEENGRGNFPPRFSGLQFPNYSSELNVNALELDDSALYLCASSKKTGNYGYTFGSGTRLTVV.

This rearrangement joins TRBV29-1 to TRBJ1-1; the D gene is possibly TRBD1 (5 bases). The CDR3 contains 14 residues. Germline loops: CDR1 SQVTM, CDR2 ANQGSEA. Trimming removed 8 bases at V and 3 bases at J, with 19 bases between. The DNA for the CDR3 is TGCAGCTCTCGGACCAGGGTCGGGGACACTGAAGCTTTCTTT. It translates to CSSRTRVGDTEAFF.

The rearrangement links TRBV30 to TRBJ1-5, with a weak D call TRBD1 (6 bases). CDR1 is GTSNPN, CDR2 SVGIG, per germline (reference sequence). The CDR3 covers 14 residues. Between the trimmed V and J ends, which lost 0 bases and 7 bases, there was a span of 13 bases. The CDR3 loop reads CAWSVRGGEQPQHF. Written as DNA, the CDR3 is TGTGCCTGGAGTGTAAGGGGGGGCGAACAGCCCCAGCATTTT.

V is TRBV13 and J is TRBJ2-3; no definite D call. The germline V gene encodes CDR1 PRHDT and CDR2 FYEKMQ (reference sequence). The CDR3 contains 15 residues. Trimming cost V 4 bases and J 5 bases, with 16 bases left between them. The CDR3 is CASSSLGSAEDTQYF. The CDR3 region has the DNA TGTGCCAGCAGCTCCCTCGGGTCAGCCGAAGATACGCAGTATTTT.